This entry lists 2 T cell receptor beta chains sequenced from one sample in a study of blood T cell repertoires in COVID-19 (dated by TCRdb to about 2020). The method was the immunoSEQ multiplex PCR assay. The immuneACCESS repertoire file appears here via TCRdb, limited to in-frame rearrangements. These files lack a portion of the clones; in checked studies, under half of the deficit traces to unresolved V genes, and the cause of the others is not known. The sample table contains some 170,000 clones; only one count was recorded for 85% to 95% of them. Roughly 2% of the sample comes from the top ten. The material sequenced was peripheral blood. These receptors were collected from a woman aged 60-75 years with COVID-19, enrolled during active disease.

In DNA form, the CDR3 reads TGTGCCAGCTCACCACAGGGGGCGCGGACAGATACGCAGTATTTT. It encodes CASSPQGARTDTQYF. V is TRBV18 and J is TRBJ2-3; 7 nucleotides align to TRBD1. Germline V gives CDR1 KGHSH, CDR2 LQKENI. Germline trimming cut 1 base from V and 3 bases from J; bases unmatched to any gene: 4. The CDR3 extends over 15 amino acids.

The V call is TRBV7-3, the J call TRBJ2-3; 8 positions agree with TRBD2. Germline V gives CDR1 SGHTA, CDR2 FQGTGA. Losses at the gene ends were 4 bases for V and 5 bases for J; bases not matched to a gene: 5. This CDR3 region has 14 residues. CDR3 region: CASSYGGAEDTQYF. The CDR3 nucleotides are TGTGCCAGCAGCTACGGGGGGGCAGAAGATACGCAGTATTTT.